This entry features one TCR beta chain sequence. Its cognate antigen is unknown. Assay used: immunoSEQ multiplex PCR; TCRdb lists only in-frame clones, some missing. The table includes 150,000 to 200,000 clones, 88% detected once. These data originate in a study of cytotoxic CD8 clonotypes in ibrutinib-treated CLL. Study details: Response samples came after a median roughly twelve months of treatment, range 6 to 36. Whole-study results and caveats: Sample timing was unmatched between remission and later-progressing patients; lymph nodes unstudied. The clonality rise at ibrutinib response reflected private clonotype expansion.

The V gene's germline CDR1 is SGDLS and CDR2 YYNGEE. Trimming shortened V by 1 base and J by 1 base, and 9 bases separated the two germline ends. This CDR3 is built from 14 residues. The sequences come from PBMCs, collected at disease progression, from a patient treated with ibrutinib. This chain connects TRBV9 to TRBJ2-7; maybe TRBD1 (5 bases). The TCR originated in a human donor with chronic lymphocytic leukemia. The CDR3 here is CASSVFDSSYEQYF. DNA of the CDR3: TGTGCCAGCAGCGTATTTGACAGTTCCTACGAGCAGTACTTC. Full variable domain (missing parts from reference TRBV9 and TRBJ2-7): DSGVTQTPKHLITATGQRVTLRCSPRSGDLSVYWYQQSLDQGLQFLIQYYNGEERAKGNILERFSAQQFPDLHSELNLSSLELGDSALYFCASSVFDSSYEQYFGPGTRLTVT.